The entry below describes one T cell receptor beta chain. Its specificity is not known. The data derive from a study of T cell responses to AZD1222 COVID-19 vaccine. Study-wide background: The analysis combined second doses at about 4 or about 12 weeks. Whole-study findings and limits: When two AZD1222 doses had been given, Spike-specific TCR breadth and depth rose. Repertoire collection took place solely once the T cell response had peaked.

The repertoire was sequenced with immunoSEQ multiplex PCR; TCRdb's copy has only in-frame clones and lacks some. The table has some 110,000 clones, 85% to 90% seen once. This CDR3 region has 16 residues. V was cut by 4 bases and J by 3 bases, with 13 bases left in between. Germline values: CDR1 SEHNR, CDR2 FQNEAQ (reference sequence). This clonotype was sampled from an adult in good health. The chain has TRBV7-9 and TRBJ1-6; D gene ambiguous. The sequencing used peripheral blood, collected on day 0 of AZD1222 vaccination. The CDR3 DNA sequence: TGTGCCAGCAGCTCCCCGGACGGACTCTATAATTCACCCCTCCACTTT. Encoded protein: CASSSPDGLYNSPLHF.